This T cell receptor (beta chain) was profiled in a study of T cell repertoires in cytomegalovirus infection. Background on the study: Based on public TCR beta signatures, there were indications of CMV infection and of a matching HLA type. Study results and caveats: Dominating the ex vivo response were TCR beta clonotypes that were CMV-specific and HLA-C-restricted. Accumulated public TCR beta family frequency recognized individuals carrying CMV together with the relevant HLA.

TCRdb reanalysed the reads using MiXCR and keeps one entry per CDR3 protein. The table lists under 150,000 distinct CDR3 sequences, less than 9.5% of them singletons. With regard to this clonotype: What it binds is not known.

The CDR3 is made up of 17 amino acids. Germline V lookup: CDR1 SNHLY, CDR2 FYNNEI. Losses at the gene ends were 4 bases for V and 2 bases for J; bases not matched to a gene: 7. The clonotype comes from a human donor in good health (CMV status not recorded). Some clones in this sample may be carry-over from other donors' samples. The sample was PBMCs. This chain connects TRBV2 to TRBJ1-6, with 8 bases aligning to TRBD1. The CDR3 bases are TGTGCCAGCAGTGGTGACAGGGGTATCGCCTATAATTCACCCCTCCACTTT. Its translation is CASSGDRGIAYNSPLHF.